What follows are 19 T cell receptor beta chains derived from one specimen sequenced in a study of T cells in Graves' hyperthyroidism and ophthalmopathy. The CDR3 regions of TCR beta were amplified from RNA transcripts. Using the HTBI primer set, a first-round RT-PCR was run on the TCR CDR3. TCRdb re-called the multiplex PCR reads with MiXCR, one entry per CDR3 protein. Of hundreds of thousands of distinct CDR3 sequences listed, 45% are singletons. Sequencing input: peripheral blood or thyroid tissue (not recorded which). These receptors came from an adult man with Graves' disease, either hyperthyroidism or ophthalmopathy (not recorded which).

The rearrangement links TRBV10-3 to TRBJ2-7, with 9 bases that match TRBD1. CDR1 ENHRY and CDR2 SYGVKD come from the germline V gene. The CDR3 runs 12 residues. Trimming took 10 bases from V and 3 from J; bases not matched to a gene: 4. CDR3 DNA sequence: TGTGCCACCTCGACAGGGGGCTACGAGCAGTACTTC. Translating gives CATSTGGYEQYF.

The chain links TRBV7-9 to TRBJ1-2; weak D call: TRBD1 (6 bases). CDR1 SEHNR and CDR2 FQNEAQ come from the germline V gene (reference sequence). The ends were cut back, 2 bases at V and 4 bases at J, with 20 bases in the middle. The CDR3 is 17 residues long. The CDR3 sequence is CASSLYIPGGAGYGYTF. The CDR3 DNA is TGTGCCAGCAGCTTATATATCCCCGGGGGCGCTGGCTATGGCTACACCTTC.

The V and J genes are TRBV9 and TRBJ2-2; possibly TRBD2 for D (7 bases). This CDR3 is 17 amino acids long. The germline V and J ends were trimmed by 1 base and 1 base, with 14 bases remaining between them. The V gene's germline CDR1 is SGDLS and CDR2 YYNGEE. The CDR3: CASSVYGGGLNTGELFF. Written as DNA, the CDR3 is TGTGCCAGCAGCGTATATGGCGGGGGCTTGAACACCGGGGAGCTGTTTTTT.

The sample holds a few counts of this clonotype. This chain uses TRBV7-9 with TRBJ1-2; unclear D gene. Per germline, CDR1 SEHNR and CDR2 FQNEAQ (reference sequence). Trimming stripped 4 bases from V and 5 bases from J, with 11 bases between. The CDR3 covers 13 residues. DNA for the CDR3: TGTGCCAGCAGCTCCTCGTGGGGATATGGCTACACCTTC. Protein sequence: CASSSSWGYGYTF.

This clonotype appeared once. A much larger clone differs by one base, so this may be a read error. This sequence joins TRBV7-6 and TRBJ1-2; D unclear. The germline V gene encodes CDR1 SGHVS and CDR2 FNYEAQ. Trimming took off 5 bases at V and 4 bases at J, with 11 bases between the two ends. The CDR3 totals 13 residues. The CDR3 region is CASSPPAIYGYTF. The CDR3 coding sequence is TGTGCCAGCAGCCCTCCAGCTATCTATGGCTACACCTTC.

This rearrangement joins TRBV20-1 to TRBJ1-5; a possible D gene is TRBD1 (6 bases). V lost 3 bases and J lost 5, with 14 bases in between. CDR3 size: 14 residues. Germline V gene sequence: CDR1 DFQATT, CDR2 SNEGSKA (reference sequence). This CDR3 reads CSARAPGQYQPQHF. The CDR3 coding sequence is TGCAGTGCTAGGGCTCCCGGACAGTATCAGCCCCAGCATTTT.

V gene TRBV20-1 combines with J gene TRBJ1-5, with D hard to call. The V gene lost 4 bases and the J gene lost 11 bases, with 18 bases spanning the gap. The germline gives CDR1 DFQATT, CDR2 SNEGSKA (reference sequence). There are 13 residues in the CDR3. The CDR3: CSATPTSGETQHF. CDR3 in DNA: TGCAGTGCTACCCCGACTAGCGGAGAGACCCAGCATTTT.

This clonotype was seen repeatedly, ten times or more. V and J are TRBV24-1 and TRBJ1-1, with 7 bases aligning to TRBD1. V gave up 3 bases and J gave up 5 bases; unmatched junction bases: 2. The CDR3 extends over 13 amino acids. Germline V gene lookup returns CDR1 KGHDR and CDR2 SFDVKD. CDR3 loop: CATSDQGETEAFF. CDR3 bases: TGTGCCACCAGTGATCAGGGGGAGACTGAAGCTTTCTTT.

This clonotype has ten or more counts. The chain carries TRBV10-3 and TRBJ1-2, with D uncertain. The CDR3 sequence is 11 residues long. With 10 bases removed from V and 6 bases from J, the gap between germline ends came to 12 bases. Germline V gives CDR1 ENHRY, CDR2 SYGVKD. The chain's CDR3 is CATGVLDGYTF. CDR3 nucleotides: TGTGCCACCGGGGTTCTCGATGGCTACACCTTC.

A word on this clonotype: It is likely a read error, because the conserved phenylalanine at the end of the CDR3 is missing. This chain links TRBV4-1 with TRBJ2-5; D ambiguous. Germline loops: CDR1 MGHRA, CDR2 YSYEKL. This CDR3 region has 14 residues. V lost 1 base, J lost 0 bases, and 6 bases lay in between. DNA for the CDR3: TGCGCCAGCAGCCAAGGGAGCAACCAAGAGACCCAGTACTCC. Its translation is CASSQGSNQETQYS.

This clonotype was counted many times. V gene TRBV7-9 combines with J gene TRBJ1-2, with 7 bases fitting TRBD1. Trimming took 5 bases from V and 8 from J; bases not matched to a gene: 11. Germline CDR1 SEHNR, CDR2 FQNEAQ (reference sequence). The CDR3 sequence is 14 residues long. CDR3 coding DNA: TGTGCCAGCAGCCAAGATGGACAGGCCTTGGGCTACACCTTC. Protein sequence: CASSQDGQALGYTF.

As to this clonotype: A much larger clone differs from this one at a single base, so this may be a read error. CDR3: CATSAGQDSNQPQHF. CDR3 bases: TGTGCCACCAGTGCGGGACAAGATAGCAATCAGCCCCAACATTTT. The chain links TRBV24-1 to TRBJ1-5, with a weak D call TRBD1 (6 bases). CDR1 is KGHDR and CDR2 is SFDVKD in the germline V gene. This CDR3 has 15 residues.

The count of this clonotype is one. The V and J genes are TRBV2 and TRBJ2-2; tentatively, D is TRBD1 (5 bases). Germline CDR1 SNHLY, CDR2 FYNNEI. V gave up 8 bases and J gave up 1 base, with 11 bases separating them. The CDR3 spans 14 residues. The CDR3 reads CASGRTRNTGELFF. CDR3 DNA sequence: TGTGCCAGCGGACGGACACGGAACACCGGGGAGCTGTTTTTT.

The sample holds many counts of this clonotype. The chain is built from TRBV2 and TRBJ1-5; possibly TRBD1 for D (5 bases). The CDR3 is 13 residues long. V was shortened by 4 bases and J by 7 bases, with 11 bases between the two germline ends. Per the germline V gene, CDR1 is SNHLY and CDR2 is FYNNEI. The CDR3 loop is CASSVSRDQPQHF. DNA for the CDR3: TGTGCCAGCAGTGTGTCCAGGGACCAGCCCCAGCATTTT.

In this sample, this clonotype turned up a few times. The chain recombines TRBV19 with TRBJ1-4; 8 bases are a match to TRBD1. The junction had 9 bases not matched to a gene; V was cut back by 6 bases and J by 3 bases. The CDR3 length is 16 residues. Germline V lookup: CDR1 LNHDA, CDR2 SQIVND (reference sequence). In nucleotides, the CDR3 is TGTGCCAGTAGAAGGGGACAGGCCCGTGCTAATGAAAAACTGTTTTTT. The encoded protein is CASRRGQARANEKLFF.

In this sample, this clonotype turned up many times. The gene calls are TRBV25-1 and TRBJ2-3; 7 bases map to TRBD2. The CDR3 contains 12 residues. Per germline, CDR1 MGHDK and CDR2 SYGVNS. J gave up 12 bases and V 1 base, and 4 bases lay outside the gene matches. CDR3 sequence reads: CASSESGTKQYF. The CDR3 bases are TGTGCCAGCAGTGAATCGGGGACTAAACAGTATTTT. The variable domain in full, with the rest retrieved from reference TRBV25-1 and TRBJ2-3, is EADIYQTPRYLVIGTGKKITLECSQTMGHDKMYWYQQDPGMELHLIHYSYGVNSTEKGDLSSESTVSRIRTEHFPLTLESARPSHTSQYLCASSESGTKQYFGPGTRLTVL.

Concerning this clonotype itself: One end of the junction does not line up with germline, which may come from a read error. The chain is built from TRBV15 and TRBJ1-4; possible D gene TRBD1, 6 bases. The CDR3 consists of 13 residues. CDR1 is LNHNV and CDR2 is YYDKDF in the germline V gene (reference sequence). The CDR3 spells CATSPDSNEKLFF. Written as DNA, the CDR3 is TGTGCCACCAGCCCGGACAGTAATGAAAAGCTGTTTTTT.

This clonotype was seen many times. The chain combines TRBV9 with TRBJ2-7; TRBD1 agrees at 8 bases. From germline, CDR1 is SGDLS and CDR2 YYNGEE. The CDR3 runs 15 residues. V was pared by 1 base and J by 2 bases, with 5 bases of the junction left unmatched. CDR3 in amino acids: CASSVMTGDTYEQYF. CDR3 bases: TGTGCCAGCAGCGTAATGACAGGGGATACCTACGAGCAGTACTTC. Variable domain in full (rest from reference TRBV9 and TRBJ2-7): DSGVTQTPKHLITATGQRVTLRCSPRSGDLSVYWYQQSLDQGLQFLIQYYNGEERAKGNILERFSAQQFPDLHSELNLSSLELGDSALYFCASSVMTGDTYEQYFGPGTRLTVT.

The V gene is TRBV12-3 or TRBV12-4, the J gene TRBJ1-1, with D possibly TRBD1 on 5 matching bases. The germline V and J ends were trimmed by 6 bases and 4 bases, with 12 bases remaining between them. CDR3 size: 13 residues. This chain's CDR3 is CASRPTEATEAFF. The CDR3 nucleotides are TGTGCCAGCAGACCGACAGAAGCCACTGAAGCTTTCTTT.